What follows are 8 T cell receptor beta chains derived from one specimen sequenced in a study of beta chain features in type 1 diabetes (dated by TCRdb to 2016 to 2019). The library was made by the immunoSEQ multiplex PCR assay. The entire isolated RNA was reverse transcribed using the High Capacity cDNA Reverse Transcription Kit, and thus expressed TCRB transcripts were sequenced. Held by TCRdb, this immuneACCESS table contains in-frame sequences only and omits some clones. Under half of the omission traces to an unresolved V gene where checked; the cause of the rest is unknown. Within this sample are more than 350,000 clones, with 11% of them counted one time only. The top ten hold roughly 0.046% of the sample. The material sequenced was naive CD4+ T cells from blood. Interpreted using the paper, the cell subset or site label stands for: true naive CD4+ T cells. All receptors come from a woman between 18 and 29 years old in good health.

The chain combines TRBV18 with TRBJ2-6; 9 nucleotides match TRBD1. The CDR3 is 17 residues long. Unmatched junction bases numbered 2, after V lost 2 bases and J lost 0 bases. Germline V gene sequence: CDR1 KGHSH, CDR2 LQKENI. CDR3 protein: CASSPGQGNSGANVLTF. The CDR3 DNA follows: TGTGCCAGCTCACCAGGACAGGGGAACTCTGGGGCCAACGTCCTGACTTTC.

The chain employs TRBV9 and TRBJ1-2; 9 bases line up with TRBD1. With V trimmed by 4 bases and J by 8 bases, 9 bases remained unmatched. This CDR3 contains 14 residues. Germline loops: CDR1 SGDLS, CDR2 YYNGEE. The CDR3 bases are TGTGCCAGCAGCACGGGACAGGGAGAAGGGGGCTACACCTTC. It specifies CASSTGQGEGGYTF.

J is TRBJ2-7 and V is TRBV4-1, with TRBD1 as a possible D gene (6 bases). The germline V gene encodes CDR1 MGHRA and CDR2 YSYEKL. V was pared by 1 base and J by 0 bases, with 13 bases between. The CDR3 has 16 residues. In nucleotides, the CDR3 is TGCGCCAGCAGCCAAGGTTCGCAGGGGAGCTCCTACGAGCAGTACGTC. It encodes CASSQGSQGSSYEQYV.

The chain recombines TRBV28 with TRBJ1-1, with D hard to call. Trimming removed 0 bases from V and 6 bases from J, with 5 bases in between. Looked up from germline, CDR1 is MDHEN and CDR2 is SYDVKM. CDR3 length: 12 residues. The CDR3 is CASSLWGAEAFF. The CDR3 coding sequence is TGTGCCAGCAGTTTATGGGGAGCTGAAGCTTTCTTT.

This chain joins TRBV18 and TRBJ2-7; possibly TRBD2 for D (6 bases). CDR1 is KGHSH, CDR2 LQKENI, per germline. This CDR3 region has 14 residues. V gave up 3 bases and J gave up 0 bases, with 9 bases separating them. CDR3 nucleotides: TGTGCCAGCTCACCGAGGAGGGACTCCTACGAGCAGTACGTC. This gives the protein CASSPRRDSYEQYV.

This clone was seen only a few times. The CDR3 here is CASSLLRGTGIGANVLTF. The CDR3 DNA reads TGTGCCAGCAGTTTATTGAGGGGTACTGGTATTGGGGCCAACGTCCTGACTTTC. V gene TRBV27 combines with J gene TRBJ2-6, with D perhaps matching TRBD1 or TRBD2 (5 bases each). Germline CDR1 is MNHEY and CDR2 is SMNVEV (reference sequence). V lost 1 base and J lost 3, with 16 bases in between. CDR3 length: 18 residues.

The chain carries TRBV30 and TRBJ2-3; D uncertain. Trimming took 0 bases from V and 4 from J, leaving 11 bases between them. CDR1 and CDR2 (germline): GTSNPN, SVGIG (reference sequence). The CDR3 extends over 14 amino acids. This chain's CDR3 is CAWSVPTFPDTQYF. The CDR3 nucleotides are TGTGCCTGGAGTGTGCCCACATTCCCAGATACGCAGTATTTT.

The V and J genes are TRBV29-1 and TRBJ2-5; possibly TRBD1 for D (7 bases). CDR1 is SQVTM, CDR2 ANQGSEA, per germline. The CDR3 is 14 residues long. V was pared by 4 bases and J by 2 bases, with 14 bases between. The CDR3 here is CSVASTGRQETQYF. In nucleotides, the CDR3 is TGCAGCGTTGCCTCGACAGGGAGGCAAGAGACCCAGTACTTC. Using reference TRBV29-1 and TRBJ2-5 for the parts outside the CDR3, the full variable domain is SAVISQKPSRDICQRGTSLTIQCQVDSQVTMMFWYRQQPGQSLTLIATANQGSEATYESGFVIDKFPISRPNLTFSTLTVSNMSPEDSSIYLCSVASTGRQETQYFGPGTRLLVL.